This entry lists 23 T cell receptor beta chains sequenced from one sample in a study of long-term antiretroviral therapy in people with HIV. Assay version v3.0 of immunoSEQ was used, and it was run at survey level. Some clones are missing from TCRdb's copy, which holds only in-frame ones; the method was immunoSEQ multiplex PCR. Of 25,000 to 35,000 clones in the sample, 90% to 95% were seen once. Material: unsorted PBMCs, obtained 7.4 years after starting antiretroviral therapy. The receptors originated from a man over 45 with HIV.

As DNA, the CDR3 is TGTGCCAGCAGCCAATTTAGCGGGGGGGTTATTCATGAGCAGTTCTTC. Its protein is CASSQFSGGVIHEQFF. This chain uses TRBV7-9 with TRBJ2-1, with 11 bases aligning to TRBD2. Germline lookup yields CDR1 SEHNR and CDR2 FQNEAQ (reference sequence). The trim removed 5 bases at V and 8 bases at J, leaving 11 bases unmatched. There are 16 residues in the CDR3.

CDR3 in DNA: TGCGCCAGCAGCCGAAGGACAGGGGGAGATTCACCCCTCCACTTT. Translating it yields CASSRRTGGDSPLHF. V is TRBV4-1 and J is TRBJ1-6, with 10 bases fitting TRBD1. Germline V gene lookup returns CDR1 MGHRA and CDR2 YSYEKL. The CDR3 is 15 amino acids. The trim removed 4 bases at V and 8 bases at J, leaving 5 bases unmatched.

The chain combines TRBV2 with TRBJ1-5; no firm D call. This CDR3 comprises 13 residues. Germline assignment: CDR1 SNHLY and CDR2 FYNNEI. The V end lost 4 bases, the J end lost 2 bases, and 6 bases lay between the germline ends. CDR3 bases: TGTGCCAGCAGTGCAGAGGGCAATCAGCCCCAGCATTTT. Translation gives CASSAEGNQPQHF.

The rearrangement joins TRBV2 to TRBJ1-2; weak D call: TRBD1 (5 bases). Germline V gene sequence: CDR1 SNHLY, CDR2 FYNNEI. This CDR3 is built from 18 residues. The V end was cut by 7 bases, the J end by 0 bases, with 24 bases between. CDR3 sequence (DNA): TGTGCCAGCAACCTAGACAGAACAGCTTTGGGAGCTAACTATGGCTACACCTTC. Its protein product is CASNLDRTALGANYGYTF.

This clone was observed a single time. This chain links TRBV9 with TRBJ2-7, with TRBD2 identical over 7 bases. Germline loops: CDR1 SGDLS, CDR2 YYNGEE. CDR3 length equals 14 residues. The junction had 9 bases not matched to a gene; V was cut back by 2 bases and J by 7 bases. The CDR3 is CASSVGGDDPEQYF. As DNA, the CDR3 is TGTGCCAGCAGCGTGGGGGGGGACGACCCTGAGCAGTACTTC.

The chain is built from TRBV27 and TRBJ2-1; D is perhaps TRBD2 (5 bases). In germline, CDR1 is MNHEY, CDR2 SMNVEV (reference sequence). This CDR3 comprises 16 residues. Trimming took 2 bases from V and 2 from J, leaving 13 bases between them. The CDR3 coding sequence is TGTGCCAGCAGTTTAGATTGGCGGGTAGCCTACAATGAGCAGTTCTTC. Translating gives CASSLDWRVAYNEQFF.

The chain joins TRBV2 to TRBJ2-7; D is undetermined. The V end was cut by 2 bases, the J end by 2 bases, with 7 bases between. This CDR3 is built from 13 residues. CDR1 is SNHLY and CDR2 is FYNNEI in the germline V gene. CDR3 loop: CASSEPRAYEQYF. The DNA for the CDR3 is TGTGCCAGCAGTGAACCCCGTGCCTACGAGCAGTACTTC.

V is TRBV9 and J is TRBJ1-4, with a weak D call TRBD1 (5 bases). This CDR3 region has 16 residues. V was shortened by 0 bases and J by 4 bases, with 13 bases between the two germline ends. The V gene's germline CDR1 is SGDLS and CDR2 YYNGEE. The DNA for the CDR3 is TGTGCCAGCAGCGTAGGGGGCAGCCTTGTTAATGAAAAACTGTTTTTT. Translation: CASSVGGSLVNEKLFF.

The CDR3 sequence: CASSLEGAGVYNEQFF. In DNA, the CDR3 is TGCGCCAGCAGCTTGGAAGGAGCGGGGGTCTACAATGAGCAGTTCTTC. The V and J genes are TRBV5-1 and TRBJ2-1; 8 positions agree with TRBD2. Losses at the gene ends were 0 bases for V and 3 bases for J; bases not matched to a gene: 5. Germline-derived CDR1 and CDR2 are SGHRS and YFSETQ. The CDR3 is 16 amino acids.

The chain carries TRBV30 and TRBJ1-4; the match to TRBD1 covers 10 bases. Trimming took 3 bases from V and 5 from J; bases not matched to a gene: 3. The CDR3 totals 14 residues. CDR1 is GTSNPN, CDR2 SVGIG, per germline (reference sequence). The CDR3 region is CAWRGQGSNEKLFF. The CDR3 DNA reads as TGTGCCTGGAGGGGACAGGGGTCAAATGAAAAACTGTTTTTT. The whole variable domain, filled in from reference TRBV30 and TRBJ1-4, reads SQTIHQWPATLVQPVGSPLSLECTVEGTSNPNLYWYRQAAGRGLQLLFYSVGIGQISSEVPQNLSASRPQDRQFILSSKKLLLSDSGFYLCAWRGQGSNEKLFFGSGTQLSVL.

The CDR3 DNA reads as TGTGCCAGCAGCTTAGCCAACGCCCAGACGTCATACGAGCAGTACTTC. Its translation: CASSLANAQTSYEQYF. This chain uses TRBV7-6 with TRBJ2-7; D not certain. CDR1 is SGHVS, CDR2 FNYEAQ, per germline. V gave up 0 bases and J gave up 4 bases, with 16 bases separating them. The CDR3 is 16 residues long. The variable domain in full, completed from reference TRBV7-6 and TRBJ2-7, reads GAGVSQSPRYKVTKRGQDVALRCDPISGHVSLYWYRQALGQGPEFLTYFNYEAQQDKSGLPNDRFSAERPEGSISTLTIQRTEQRDSAMYRCASSLANAQTSYEQYFGPGTRLTVT.

V usage is TRBV5-1 and J usage is TRBJ1-3, with D possibly TRBD1 on 5 matching bases. The CDR3 length is 15 residues. Trimming stripped 0 bases from V and 4 bases from J, with 11 bases between. In germline, CDR1 is SGHRS, CDR2 YFSETQ. The CDR3 region is CASSLDGARGNTIYF. The CDR3, as DNA: TGCGCCAGCAGCTTGGACGGGGCTCGAGGAAACACCATATATTTT. Full variable domain (remainder filled in from reference TRBV5-1 and TRBJ1-3): KAGVTQTPRYLIKTRGQQVTLSCSPISGHRSVSWYQQTPGQGLQFLFEYFSETQRNKGNFPGRFSGRQFSNSRSEMNVSTLELGDSALYLCASSLDGARGNTIYFGEGSWLTVV.

V usage is TRBV27 and J usage is TRBJ2-7; 11 positions agree with TRBD1. The CDR3 contains 17 residues. V dropped 5 bases and J dropped 3; count of bases not matched to a gene: 12. From germline, CDR1 is MNHEY and CDR2 SMNVEV (reference sequence). The CDR3 nucleotides read TGTGCCAGCAGTCCAAGGACAGGGGGCATCATAGGCTACGAGCAGTACTTC. Amino acid sequence: CASSPRTGGIIGYEQYF.

The genes are TRBV29-1 and TRBJ1-5; no clear D. Trimming stripped 5 bases from V and 3 bases from J, with 8 bases between. Germline assignment: CDR1 SQVTM and CDR2 ANQGSEA. This CDR3 comprises 12 residues. CDR3: CSVSSANQPQHF. In DNA, the CDR3 is TGCAGCGTTTCCTCGGCCAATCAGCCCCAGCATTTT.

The chain joins TRBV7-9 to TRBJ2-7; D may be TRBD2 (6 bases). Deletions cut 5 bases from V and 5 bases from J, with 19 bases between. There are 15 residues in the CDR3. Germline V gene lookup returns CDR1 SEHNR and CDR2 FQNEAQ (reference sequence). Written as DNA, the CDR3 is TGTGCCAGCAGCCGTTTCAGGGACTGGTCCCACGAGCAGTACTTC. Encoded protein: CASSRFRDWSHEQYF.

This chain links TRBV27 with TRBJ2-3; no firm D call. Trimming took off 7 bases at V and 0 bases at J, with 11 bases between the two ends. Germline V gives CDR1 MNHEY, CDR2 SMNVEV (reference sequence). CDR3 length: 14 amino acids. The CDR3 DNA sequence: TGTGCCAGCACCCAAGTGGGAAGCACAGATACGCAGTATTTT. This translates into CASTQVGSTDTQYF.

This clone was observed a handful of times. This sequence joins TRBV29-1 and TRBJ2-3; 8 positions match TRBD2. V was pared by 4 bases and J by 0 bases, with 3 bases of the junction left unmatched. CDR3 length: 14 residues. Germline V gene sequence: CDR1 SQVTM, CDR2 ANQGSEA. CDR3: CSVVLAASTDTQYF. CDR3 nucleotide sequence: TGCAGCGTTGTACTAGCGGCGAGCACAGATACGCAGTATTTT.

This chain uses TRBV29-1 with TRBJ1-2; TRBD1 aligns across 8 bases. V lost 7 bases to trimming and J lost 5 bases; unmatched junction nucleotides: 6. The germline V gene encodes CDR1 SQVTM and CDR2 ANQGSEA. The CDR3 is 12 amino acids. The CDR3 is CSAGGQGYGYTF. The CDR3, as DNA: TGCAGCGCTGGAGGACAGGGTTATGGCTACACCTTC.

The rearrangement links TRBV29-1 to TRBJ1-4; D remains unclear. Germline loops: CDR1 SQVTM, CDR2 ANQGSEA. Trimming pared 1 base from V and 4 bases from J, leaving 7 bases between. The CDR3 has 13 residues. CDR3 loop: CSVEGGINEKLFF. CDR3 nucleotide sequence: TGCAGCGTTGAAGGGGGAATTAATGAAAAACTGTTTTTT.

The table lists this clone with a few counts. Here the CDR3 reads CASSSQGDRGYTF. CDR3 coding DNA: TGCGCCAGCAGCTCACAGGGGGACCGTGGCTACACCTTC. The J gene is TRBJ1-2, the V gene TRBV5-1; the match to TRBD1 covers 8 bases. Per the germline V gene, CDR1 is SGHRS and CDR2 is YFSETQ. J was trimmed by 7 bases and V by 3 bases; bases with no gene match: 5. The CDR3 has 13 amino acids.

The V gene is TRBV6-1, the J gene TRBJ2-7; D gene unclear. V was pared by 6 bases and J by 3 bases, with 6 bases between. Germline V gene sequence: CDR1 MNHNS, CDR2 SASEGT. The CDR3 runs to 11 residues. The CDR3 reads CASSWLYEQYF. The CDR3 nucleotides read TGTGCCAGCAGCTGGCTCTACGAGCAGTACTTC.

The chain is built from TRBV4-1 and TRBJ2-7, with D maybe TRBD1 (5 bases). The CDR3 is made up of 16 amino acids. Germline V gene data show CDR1 as MGHRA and CDR2 as YSYEKL. V lost 1 base to trimming and J lost 4 bases, with 17 bases between them. CDR3 sequence (DNA): TGCGCCAGCAGCCAAGCTCCGGCAGGGATTGTATACGAGCAGTACTTC. Translation gives CASSQAPAGIVYEQYF.

The chain links TRBV7-2 to TRBJ1-1; a weak D match, TRBD1 (6 bases). V was shortened by 1 base and J by 11 bases, with 11 bases between the two germline ends. Germline CDR1 reads SGHTA; CDR2 reads FQGNSA. This CDR3 has 12 amino acids. The CDR3 nucleotides are TGTGCCAGCAGCTTAGATGGGGGCTGGGCTTTCTTT. Amino acid sequence: CASSLDGGWAFF. The variable domain in full, with the rest retrieved from reference TRBV7-2 and TRBJ1-1, is GAGVSQSPSNKVTEKGKDVELRCDPISGHTALYWYRQSLGQGLEFLIYFQGNSAPDKSGLPSDRFSAERTGGSVSTLTIQRTQQEDSAVYLCASSLDGGWAFFGQGTRLTVV.